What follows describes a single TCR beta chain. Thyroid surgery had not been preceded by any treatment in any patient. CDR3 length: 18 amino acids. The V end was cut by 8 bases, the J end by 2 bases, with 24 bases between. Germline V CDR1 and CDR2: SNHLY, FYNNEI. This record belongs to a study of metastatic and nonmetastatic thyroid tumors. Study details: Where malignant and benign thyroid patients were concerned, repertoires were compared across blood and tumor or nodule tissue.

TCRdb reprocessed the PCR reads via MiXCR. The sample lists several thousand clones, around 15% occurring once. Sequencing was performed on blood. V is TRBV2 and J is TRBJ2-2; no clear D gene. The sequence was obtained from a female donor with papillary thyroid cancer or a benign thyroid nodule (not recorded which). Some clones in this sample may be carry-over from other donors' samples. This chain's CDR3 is CASSATLGRSENTGELFF. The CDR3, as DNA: TGTGCCAGCTCCGCGACCCTTGGTCGGAGCGAAAACACCGGGGAGCTGTTTTTT. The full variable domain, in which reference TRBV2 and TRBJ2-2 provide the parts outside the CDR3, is EPEVTQTPSHQVTQMGQEVILRCVPISNHLYFYWYRQILGQKVEFLVSFYNNEISEKSEIFDDQFSVERPDGSNFTLKIRSTKLEDSAMYFCASSATLGRSENTGELFFGEGSRLTVL.